The 17 T cell receptor beta chains below all came from one sample that was sequenced in a study of cytomegalovirus exposure and HLA in healthy donors. A multiplex PCR was run with 60 Vbeta primers and 13 Jbeta primers. Repertoires were generated with immunoSEQ multiplex PCR, while TCRdb's copy carries only in-frame clones and drops some. The sample consists of about 200,000 clones, about four fifths of them appearing once. Material for sequencing was PBMCs. These receptors all come from a woman aged 25 to 39 in good health and CMV-seropositive.

J is TRBJ1-6 and V is TRBV5-1; the match to TRBD1 covers 7 bases. The V and J ends lost 4 bases and 3 bases, in that order; junction bases with no gene match: 4. Looked up from germline, CDR1 is SGHRS and CDR2 is YFSETQ. The CDR3 is made up of 15 amino acids. CDR3 loop: CASSEGGFYNSPLHF. CDR3 DNA sequence: TGCGCCAGCAGCGAAGGGGGCTTCTATAATTCACCCCTCCACTTT.

The genes are TRBV5-1 and TRBJ1-5, with TRBD1 matching over 7 bases. V shed 1 base and J 5 bases; nucleotides not matched to a gene: 6. The CDR3 loop spans 15 amino acids. Germline CDR1 and CDR2: SGHRS and YFSETQ. The CDR3 DNA is TGCGCCAGCAGCTTGAACCCAACAGGGGATCAGCCCCAGCATTTT. Translated, it gives CASSLNPTGDQPQHF.

V is TRBV6-5 and J is TRBJ1-2; D is perhaps TRBD1 (5 bases). The CDR3 has 14 amino acids. Trimming stripped 8 bases from V and 5 bases from J, with 18 bases between. CDR1 MNHEY and CDR2 SVGAGI come from the germline V gene. For the CDR3, the DNA is TGTGCCAGCGGCGCAGGGAACGGAGGGTATGGCTACACCTTC. It is translated as CASGAGNGGYGYTF.

V and J are TRBV7-9 and TRBJ2-1; tentatively, D is TRBD2 (5 bases). Per the germline V gene, CDR1 is SEHNR and CDR2 is FQNEAQ (reference sequence). The CDR3 has 16 residues. Trimming stripped 5 bases from V and 7 bases from J, with 21 bases between. This CDR3 reads CASSPTPASRRNEQFF. In DNA form, the CDR3 reads TGTGCCAGCAGCCCAACGCCGGCTAGCAGGAGGAATGAGCAGTTCTTC.

The gene calls are TRBV30 and TRBJ1-1, with D possibly matching TRBD1 (6 bases). Germline V gene lookup returns CDR1 GTSNPN and CDR2 SVGIG (reference sequence). There are 14 residues in the CDR3. Trimming cost V 2 bases and J 5 bases, with 15 bases left between them. As DNA, the CDR3 is TGTGCCTGGAGTCCGGGACACTGGGGGACTGAAGCTTTCTTT. It is translated as CAWSPGHWGTEAFF. Looking up the rest from reference TRBV30 and TRBJ1-1 gives the full variable domain: SQTIHQWPATLVQPVGSPLSLECTVEGTSNPNLYWYRQAAGRGLQLLFYSVGIGQISSEVPQNLSASRPQDRQFILSSKKLLLSDSGFYLCAWSPGHWGTEAFFGQGTRLTVV.

Concerning this clone itself: At the DNA level, this CDR3 is encoded by other sequences in the same sample as well. The V and J genes are TRBV9 and TRBJ2-3, with 7 positions matching TRBD1. Losses at the gene ends were 3 bases for V and 0 bases for J; bases not matched to a gene: 1. The CDR3 is made up of 14 amino acids. CDR1 and CDR2 (germline): SGDLS, YYNGEE. The CDR3 here is CASSGRGSTDTQYF. For the CDR3, the DNA is TGTGCCAGCAGCGGCAGGGGGAGCACAGATACGCAGTATTTT.

V and J are TRBV7-9 and TRBJ2-7; 13 bases are a match to TRBD2. The CDR3 consists of 15 residues. After removal of 4 bases from V and 4 bases from J, the junction contained 4 bases not matched to a gene. Per germline, CDR1 SEHNR and CDR2 FQNEAQ (reference sequence). The CDR3 sequence is CASSSGGLAGYEQYF. The DNA for the CDR3 is TGTGCCAGCAGCTCGGGGGGACTAGCGGGATACGAGCAGTACTTC.

This clone is categorized as medium-sized. The sample holds other DNA sequences that translate to the same CDR3. The rearrangement uses TRBV7-9 and TRBJ1-4; TRBD1 matches at 8 bases. This CDR3 comprises 15 residues. The V gene's germline CDR1 is SEHNR and CDR2 FQNEAQ (reference sequence). V dropped 7 bases and J dropped 8; count of bases not matched to a gene: 12. The CDR3 DNA reads TGTGCCAGCACCTACCGACAGGGGAGTCTAGAAAAACTGTTTTTT. Its protein is CASTYRQGSLEKLFF.

This chain uses TRBV5-5 with TRBJ2-1, with D possibly matching TRBD2 (6 bases). The CDR3 is 17 amino acids. The V end was cut by 1 base, the J end by 4 bases, with 18 bases between. In germline, CDR1 is SGHKS, CDR2 YYEKEE (reference sequence). The CDR3 is CASSLKPAAGPYNEQFF. In nucleotides, the CDR3 is TGTGCCAGCAGCTTGAAGCCGGCTGCGGGACCTTACAATGAGCAGTTCTTC.

The chain joins TRBV19 to TRBJ2-2, with D perhaps matching TRBD1 (5 bases). Germline V CDR1 and CDR2: LNHDA, SQIVND (reference sequence). Trimming stripped 4 bases from V and 3 bases from J, with 9 bases between. The CDR3 contains 14 residues. As DNA, the CDR3 is TGTGCCAGTAGTAAGGGGCTGGACACCGGGGAGCTGTTTTTT. This codes for CASSKGLDTGELFF.

This clone occurred a few times. The CDR3 reads CASVSGTGELFF. The CDR3, as DNA: TGTGCCAGCGTTTCAGGGACCGGGGAGCTGTTTTTT. J is TRBJ2-2 and V is TRBV19, with D possibly TRBD1 on 5 matching bases. The CDR3 extends over 12 amino acids. Trimming removed 9 bases at V and 5 bases at J, with 10 bases between. Looked up from germline, CDR1 is LNHDA and CDR2 is SQIVND (reference sequence).

This clone showed up just a few times. The chain's CDR3 is CASSEDILNTEAFF. In DNA, the CDR3 is TGCGCCAGCAGCGAGGACATCCTGAACACTGAAGCTTTCTTT. The V call is TRBV5-1, the J call TRBJ1-1, with D possibly TRBD1 on 5 matching bases. The CDR3 is 14 amino acids. Trimming cost V 4 bases and J 0 bases, with 10 bases left between them. Germline CDR1 is SGHRS and CDR2 is YFSETQ.

This clone turned up a few times. The V gene is TRBV29-1, the J gene TRBJ1-2; D unresolved. The CDR3 spans 11 residues. V was clipped by 3 bases and J by 6 bases, with 8 bases between them. Germline CDR1 SQVTM, CDR2 ANQGSEA. The DNA for the CDR3 is TGCAGCGTTGAGTCCGGGGATGGCTACACCTTC. Its translation: CSVESGDGYTF.

The CDR3 here is CASSLGTAVSNQPQHF. CDR3 DNA: TGTGCCAGCAGTCTCGGGACAGCCGTAAGCAATCAGCCCCAGCATTTT. V and J are TRBV28 and TRBJ1-5, with 7 bases matching TRBD1. Germline V gene sequence: CDR1 MDHEN, CDR2 SYDVKM. The CDR3 totals 16 residues. V trimming: 5 bases; J trimming: 1 base; junction bases outside the gene matches: 8.

The rearrangement joins TRBV5-1 to TRBJ1-2, with D possibly matching TRBD1 (6 bases). Germline CDR1 and CDR2: SGHRS and YFSETQ. The CDR3 spans 14 residues. Trimming shortened V by 7 bases and J by 4 bases, and 17 bases separated the two germline ends. The CDR3 is CASSEGGQGYGYTF. DNA of the CDR3: TGCGCCAGCTCCGAGGGGGGGCAGGGCTATGGCTACACCTTC.

This chain connects TRBV7-9 to TRBJ2-3; D gene unclear. The ends were cut back, 3 bases at V and 6 bases at J, with 10 bases in the middle. This CDR3 is built from 13 residues. Germline values: CDR1 SEHNR, CDR2 FQNEAQ (reference sequence). CDR3: CASSLVWADTQYF. As DNA, the CDR3 is TGTGCCAGCAGCTTGGTCTGGGCGGATACGCAGTATTTT.

This chain links TRBV20-1 with TRBJ1-6; no reliable D call. CDR3 length: 11 amino acids. Trimming took 5 bases from V and 10 from J, leaving 9 bases between them. Germline V gives CDR1 DFQATT, CDR2 SNEGSKA (reference sequence). This chain's CDR3 is CSASSGSPLHF. The CDR3 bases are TGCAGTGCTTCATCGGGGTCACCCCTCCACTTT.